This record covers a single T cell receptor beta chain. Assay: immunoSEQ multiplex PCR; the TCRdb copy retains only in-frame clones and omits some. Among 100,000 to 150,000 clones listed, roughly 90% were seen once. The sample is drawn from a study of blood T cell repertoires in COVID-19. Across the whole study: Collection of acute and convalescent COVID-19 samples took place in the United States, Italy and Spain.

The clonotype originates from a man between 70 and 80 years old with active COVID-19. The sequencing sample was made of peripheral blood.

The CDR3 loop reads CASTGTQGFAGELFF. The CDR3 coding sequence is TGTGCCAGTACCGGAACACAGGGTTTTGCCGGGGAGCTGTTTTTT. The rearrangement joins TRBV19 to TRBJ2-2, with D tentatively TRBD1 (6 bases). Germline V CDR1 and CDR2: LNHDA, SQIVND (reference sequence). Trimming removed 7 bases from V and 6 bases from J, with 18 bases in between. CDR3 length: 15 residues.